The rows below give T cell receptor beta chains drawn from one sample of a study of blood T cell repertoires in COVID-19. Only in-frame clones appear in the TCRdb table, and some are missing; sequencing was by immunoSEQ multiplex PCR. The sample gives roughly 42,000 clones, around 77% of which show up once; around a third is in the top ten. The sample was peripheral blood. These receptors all come from a woman aged 80 or over with acute or convalescent COVID-19. The CDR3 runs from the conserved cysteine through the conserved F or W. D genes are given only for firm matches. Clone size is stated in some rows and not others, as once, few, many or a class when expanded.

CASSLWGDNEQFF,TGTGCCAGCAGCCTCTGGGGCGACAATGAGCAGTTCTTC,NA,TRBV7-2,TRBJ2-1,NA
CASSVRDRPETQYF,TGTGCCAGCAGCGTACGAGACAGACCAGAGACCCAGTACTTC,NA,TRBV9,TRBJ2-5,NA
CASSLDPDQETQYF,TGCGCCAGCAGCTTGGATCCAGACCAAGAGACCCAGTACTTC,NA,TRBV5-1,TRBJ2-5,NA
CATSPGQGFNQPQHF,TGTGCCACCAGTCCGGGACAGGGGTTTAATCAGCCCCAGCATTTT,NA,TRBV15,TRBJ1-5,TRBD1
CSVWTGWNTEAFF,TGCAGCGTTTGGACAGGGTGGAACACTGAAGCTTTCTTT,few,TRBV29-1,TRBJ1-1,TRBD1
CASSPNSGNTIYF,TGTGCCAGCAGCCCAAACTCTGGAAACACCATATATTTT,NA,TRBV27,TRBJ1-3,NA
CASRDRDRGNYGYTF,TGCGCCAGCAGAGACCGGGACAGGGGTAACTATGGCTACACCTTC,NA,TRBV5-1,TRBJ1-2,TRBD1
CASSPPGTGTYGYTF,TGTGCCAGCTCACCACCCGGGACAGGGACCTATGGCTACACCTTC,NA,TRBV18,TRBJ1-2,TRBD1
CASSEEGDNQPQHF,TGCGCCAGCAGTGAGGAGGGGGACAATCAGCCCCAGCATTTT,NA,TRBV10-2,TRBJ1-5,NA
CASSLSGEGGNTIYF,TGTGCCAGCAGCCTCTCGGGGGAAGGAGGAAACACCATATATTTT,NA,TRBV6-6,TRBJ1-3,NA
CASRGSEGGTALGNTIYF,TGCGCCAGCAGGGGGTCAGAAGGGGGTACCGCTCTCGGAAACACCATATATTTT,NA,TRBV5-1,TRBJ1-3,NA
CASSAGTSVYEQYF,TGTGCCAGCAGCGCCGGGACTAGCGTCTACGAGCAGTACTTC,NA,TRBV9,TRBJ2-7,TRBD2
CSAAGSYEQYF,TGCAGTGCTGCCGGGAGCTACGAGCAGTACTTC,few,TRBV20-1,TRBJ2-7,NA
CASSQARASGIDEQFF,TGCGCCAGCAGCCAAGCGCGGGCTAGCGGGATAGATGAGCAGTTCTTC,NA,TRBV4-1,TRBJ2-1,TRBD2
CASSLIQGAVDTQYF,TGTGCCAGCAGCTTAATCCAGGGGGCGGTAGATACGCAGTATTTT,NA,TRBV7-2,TRBJ2-3,TRBD1
CASASGTSGVIQETQYF,TGCGCCAGCGCGTCCGGGACTAGCGGGGTAATCCAAGAGACCCAGTACTTC,NA,TRBV5-1,TRBJ2-5,TRBD2
CASSFTSGSSGANVLTF,TGTGCCAGCAGCTTCACTAGCGGGAGTTCCGGGGCCAACGTCCTGACTTTC,once,TRBV5-4,TRBJ2-6,TRBD2
CASSSRSGGRGTDTQYF,TGTGCCAGCAGCTCGCGATCGGGGGGAAGAGGGACAGATACGCAGTATTTT,NA,TRBV11-3,TRBJ2-3,TRBD2
CSTQGANYGYTF,TGTTCAACACAGGGGGCTAACTATGGCTACACCTTC,NA,TRBV19,TRBJ1-2,TRBD1
CASSYQGNTEAFF,TGTGCCAGCAGTTATCAGGGGAACACTGAAGCTTTCTTT,once,TRBV6-6,TRBJ1-1,NA
CATNLHITKSFEFLQAINQPQHF,TGTGCCACCAACCTTCATATCACTAAATCCTTTGAGTTCCTACAGGCTATCAATCAGCCCCAGCATTTT,NA,TRBV14,TRBJ1-5,NA
CASSEGLAGVSTGELFF,TGTGCCAGCAGCGAGGGACTAGCGGGAGTTTCCACCGGGGAGCTGTTTTTT,NA,TRBV9,TRBJ2-2,TRBD2
CASSPGGGLPYEQYF,TGCGCCAGCAGCCCGGGGGGGGGACTTCCCTACGAGCAGTACTTC,NA,TRBV5-1,TRBJ2-7,TRBD2
CASSVKSSGEQFF,TGTGCCAGCAGCGTAAAATCTAGCGGTGAGCAGTTCTTC,NA,TRBV6-4,TRBJ2-1,TRBD2
CASSETPGNTIYF,TGCGCCAGCAGTGAAACTCCTGGAAACACCATATATTTT,NA,TRBV10-1,TRBJ1-3,NA
CASSLRQITNYGYTF,TGTGCCAGCAGCTTAAGACAGATCACTAACTATGGCTACACCTTC,NA,TRBV7-2,TRBJ1-2,NA
CAWSVAAPLTGELFF,TGTGCCTGGAGCGTAGCGGCCCCTCTTACCGGGGAGCTGTTTTTT,NA,TRBV30,TRBJ2-2,NA
CASTELAGRQETQYF,TGTGCCAGCACGGAACTAGCGGGACGACAAGAGACCCAGTACTTC,once,TRBV11-2,TRBJ2-5,TRBD2
CASGFPGRTDTQYF,TGTGCTAGTGGTTTCCCGGGGAGAACAGATACGCAGTATTTT,NA,TRBV12-5,TRBJ2-3,NA
CASSPDNRGYEQYF,TGTGCCAGCAGTCCGGACAACAGGGGTTACGAGCAGTACTTC,NA,TRBV6-2/TRBV6-3,TRBJ2-7,TRBD1
CASFVASTMNTEAFF,TGTGCCAGCTTTGTCGCTTCGACTATGAACACTGAAGCTTTCTTT,NA,TRBV6-5,TRBJ1-1,NA
CASSSPRTGPRRAFF,TGTGCCAGCAGCTCTCCTAGGACAGGGCCGAGGAGGGCTTTCTTT,NA,TRBV9,TRBJ1-1,TRBD1